This is a list of T cell receptor beta chains from one sample in a study of human T cells and chemical hapten exposure. TCRdb re-derived calls from the RACE reads in MiXCR, one entry per CDR3 protein. The data show 70,000 or so distinct CDR3 sequences, roughly 10% seen once. This specimen was whole blood, taken in connection with sensitization to the hapten diphenylcyclopropenone (DPC). These receptor sequences come from a woman aged 45-60 years with alopecia areata. Some clones in this sample may be carry-over from other donors' samples. CDR3s include the opening cysteine and the closing phenylalanine or tryptophan. D genes are given only for firm matches. Some rows have no size entry. The others give once, few or many, or a class for an expanded clone.

few TRBJ1-1 TRBV12-3/TRBV12-4 . TGTGCCAGCAGACCGAACAGGGAAATGAACACTGAAGCTTTCTTT CASRPNREMNTEAFF
many TRBJ2-7 TRBV6-6 TRBD1 TGTGCCAGCACCCCGACATTGGGCCCGGGACAGGCATACGAGCAGTACTTC CASTPTLGPGQAYEQYF
few TRBJ1-6 TRBV6-2/TRBV6-3 . TGTGCCAGCAGTTACTCGAATTCCAGGGGATATTCACCCCTCCACTTT CASSYSNSRGYSPLHF
few TRBJ1-4 TRBV12-3/TRBV12-4 . TGTGCCAGCAGTTCGTTTCTCACAGTGGAAAAACTGTTTTTT CASSSFLTVEKLFF
many TRBJ2-7 TRBV6-2/TRBV6-3 . TGTGCCAGCAGCCCCCTCTACGAGCAGTACTTC CASSPLYEQYF
many TRBJ2-6 TRBV9 . TGTGCCAGCAGCGTTGCCGGTATCTCTGGGGCCAACGTCCTGACTTTC CASSVAGISGANVLTF
few TRBJ2-1 TRBV11-2 . TGTGCCAGCAGCCACTCCAATTTGGGGTGGTCCCCGAATGAGCAGTTCTTC CASSHSNLGWSPNEQFF
many TRBJ1-6 TRBV25-1 . TGTGCCAGCAGGTCCAGGGTCCCCGCCTCACCCCTCCACTTT CASRSRVPASPLHF
. TRBJ1-1 TRBV29-1 . TGCAGCGTTGGAGATGCGGGGGAAGCTTTCTTT CSVGDAGEAFF
. TRBJ1-1 TRBV6-2/TRBV6-3 . TGTGCCAGCAGAAAGGGACTTGAAGCTTTCTTT CASRKGLEAFF
many TRBJ1-2 TRBV6-2/TRBV6-3 TRBD1 TGTGCCAGCAGCCGGCTGCTGGGACAGTTGAAGAACTATGGCTACACCTTC CASSRLLGQLKNYGYTF
few TRBJ1-6 TRBV12-3/TRBV12-4 TRBD1 TGTGCCAGCAGTTTGGGACAGGGGGCGACGATTGTAAGAGGACCCCTCCACTTT CASSLGQGATIVRGPLHF
. TRBJ1-1 TRBV29-1 . TGCAGCGTTGTCGCCGGGAAGAACACTGAAGCTTTCTTT CSVVAGKNTEAFF
many TRBJ2-5 TRBV5-5 TRBD2 TGTGCCAGCAGCCTCATCCTAGCGGGAGGGATCGAGACCCAGTACTTC CASSLILAGGIETQYF
. TRBJ2-1 TRBV7-2 . TGTGCCAGCAGCTTGCAGGGGATATCCCAGTTCTTC CASSLQGISQFF
. TRBJ1-6 TRBV3-1 . TGTGCCAGCAGCCAAGGATTCCGTAACAGTCGAAATTCACCCCTCCACTTT CASSQGFRNSRNSPLHF
. TRBJ1-1 TRBV6-2/TRBV6-3 . TGTGCCAGCCGGTTCAGGAAGCTCACTGAAGCTTTCTTT CASRFRKLTEAFF